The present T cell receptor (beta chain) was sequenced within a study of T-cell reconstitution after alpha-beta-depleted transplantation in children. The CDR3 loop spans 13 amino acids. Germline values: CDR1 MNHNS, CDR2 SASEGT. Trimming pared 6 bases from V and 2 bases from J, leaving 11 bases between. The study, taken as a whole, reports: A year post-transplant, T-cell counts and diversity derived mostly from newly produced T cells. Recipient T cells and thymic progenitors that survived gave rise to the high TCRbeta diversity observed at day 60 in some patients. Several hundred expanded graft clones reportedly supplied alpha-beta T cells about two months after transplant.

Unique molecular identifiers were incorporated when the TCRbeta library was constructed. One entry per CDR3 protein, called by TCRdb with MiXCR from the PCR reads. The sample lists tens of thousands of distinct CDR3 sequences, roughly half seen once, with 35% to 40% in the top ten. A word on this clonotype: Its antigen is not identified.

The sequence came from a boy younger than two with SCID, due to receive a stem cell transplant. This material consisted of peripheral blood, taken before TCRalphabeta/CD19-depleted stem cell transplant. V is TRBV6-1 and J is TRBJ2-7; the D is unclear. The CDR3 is CASSVASPYEQYF. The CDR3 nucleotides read TGTGCCAGCAGCGTTGCGAGTCCCTACGAGCAGTACTTC.